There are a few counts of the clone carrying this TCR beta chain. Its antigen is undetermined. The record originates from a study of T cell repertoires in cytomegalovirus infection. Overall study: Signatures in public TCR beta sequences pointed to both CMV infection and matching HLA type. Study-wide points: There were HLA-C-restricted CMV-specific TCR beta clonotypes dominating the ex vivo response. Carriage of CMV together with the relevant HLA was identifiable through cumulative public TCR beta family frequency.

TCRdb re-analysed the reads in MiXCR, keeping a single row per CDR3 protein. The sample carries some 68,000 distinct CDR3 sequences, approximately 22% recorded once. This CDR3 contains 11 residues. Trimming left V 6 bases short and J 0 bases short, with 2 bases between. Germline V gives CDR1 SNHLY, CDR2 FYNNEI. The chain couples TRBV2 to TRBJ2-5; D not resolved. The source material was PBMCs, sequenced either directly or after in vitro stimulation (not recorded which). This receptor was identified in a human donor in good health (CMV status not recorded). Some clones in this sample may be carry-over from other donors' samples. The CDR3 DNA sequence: TGTGCCAGCAGGTACCAAGAGACCCAGTACTTC. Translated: CASRYQETQYF.